This T cell receptor beta chain was recovered during a study of shared T cell receptors in the human thymus. Sequenced by immunoSEQ multiplex PCR; TCRdb stores in-frame clones only, minus some. This table has 550,000 to 800,000 clones, roughly 85% appearing once. The germline CDR1 and CDR2 sequences are SEHNR and FQNEAQ (reference sequence). V lost 4 bases to trimming and J lost 13 bases; unmatched junction nucleotides: 3. The CDR3 spans 11 residues. These same records also appear under a second study, on human thymus T cells. That work states: In corrective heart surgery, resections were taken, and these provided the thymus tissue. Within thymic and blood repertoires, V and J gene usage appeared to be biased.

The V call is TRBV7-9, the J call TRBJ1-4; 7 bases align to TRBD1. The clonotype comes from a girl less than two years old with a congenital heart defect. The sequenced material came from thymocytes. The CDR3 spells CASSSRQGLFF. The CDR3 DNA reads TGTGCCAGCAGCTCCCGACAGGGACTGTTTTTT. Complete variable domain (other parts from reference TRBV7-9 and TRBJ1-4): DTGVSQNPRHKITKRGQNVTFRCDPISEHNRLYWYRQTLGQGPEFLTYFQNEAQLEKSRLLSDRFSAERPKGSFSTLEIQRTEQGDSAMYLCASSSRQGLFFGSGTQLSVL.